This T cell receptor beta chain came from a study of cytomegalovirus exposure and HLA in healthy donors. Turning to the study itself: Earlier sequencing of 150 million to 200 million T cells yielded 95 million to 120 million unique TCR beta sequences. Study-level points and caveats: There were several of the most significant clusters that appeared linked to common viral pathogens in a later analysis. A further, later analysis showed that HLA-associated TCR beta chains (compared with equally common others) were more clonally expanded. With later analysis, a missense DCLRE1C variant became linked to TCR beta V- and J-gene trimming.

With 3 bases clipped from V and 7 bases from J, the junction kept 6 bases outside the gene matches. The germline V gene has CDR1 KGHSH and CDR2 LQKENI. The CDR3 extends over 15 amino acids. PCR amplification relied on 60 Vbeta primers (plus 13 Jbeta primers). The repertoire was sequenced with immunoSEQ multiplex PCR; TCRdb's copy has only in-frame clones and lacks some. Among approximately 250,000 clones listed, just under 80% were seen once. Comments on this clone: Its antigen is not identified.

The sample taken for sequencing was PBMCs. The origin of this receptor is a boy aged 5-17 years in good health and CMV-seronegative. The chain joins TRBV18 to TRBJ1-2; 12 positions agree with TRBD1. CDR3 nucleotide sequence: TGTGCCAGCTCACCGCGGGACAGGGGGCTTGGTGGCTACACCTTC. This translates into CASSPRDRGLGGYTF.